A single sample gave rise to the 16 T cell receptor beta chains below, sequenced in a study of cytomegalovirus exposure and HLA in healthy donors. PCR employed 60 Vbeta and 13 Jbeta primers. Profiling relied on immunoSEQ multiplex PCR, and the TCRdb table lists in-frame clones only, not all of them. The profile covers more than 80,000 clones, with 78% appearing a single time and 5.5% to 7.5% taken by the ten largest. The specimen was PBMCs. The receptors were gathered from a man between 18 and 29 years old in good health and CMV-seropositive.

In this sample, this clone turned up once. V gene TRBV5-1 combines with J gene TRBJ2-1; no definite D call. The CDR3 loop spans 16 amino acids. V was cut by 2 bases and J by 0 bases, with 12 bases left in between. Germline V gene sequence: CDR1 SGHRS, CDR2 YFSETQ. DNA for the CDR3: TGCGCCAGCAGCTTCCTAGGCGTGACCTCCTACAATGAGCAGTTCTTC. Translated: CASSFLGVTSYNEQFF. The variable domain in full, with the rest retrieved from reference TRBV5-1 and TRBJ2-1, is KAGVTQTPRYLIKTRGQQVTLSCSPISGHRSVSWYQQTPGQGLQFLFEYFSETQRNKGNFPGRFSGRQFSNSRSEMNVSTLELGDSALYLCASSFLGVTSYNEQFFGPGTRLTVL.

This chain uses TRBV10-2 with TRBJ1-2; D is uncertain. Deletions cut 11 bases from V and 4 bases from J, with 8 bases between. This CDR3 region has 10 residues. Germline V gene sequence: CDR1 WSHSY, CDR2 SAAADI. This CDR3 reads CAGGPYGYTF. CDR3 sequence (DNA): TGCGCCGGCGGCCCCTATGGCTACACCTTC.

V gene TRBV4-1 combines with J gene TRBJ2-6; maybe TRBD1 (6 bases). The CDR3 is made up of 15 amino acids. Germline V CDR1 and CDR2: MGHRA, YSYEKL. Between the trimmed V and J ends, which lost 6 bases and 4 bases, there was a span of 13 bases. Here the CDR3 reads CASSYREKGANVLTF. CDR3 nucleotides: TGCGCCAGCAGTTACAGGGAGAAGGGGGCCAACGTCCTGACTTTC.

The chain joins TRBV5-1 to TRBJ2-3; possible D gene TRBD1, 6 bases. The V end lost 0 bases, the J end lost 3 bases, and 11 bases lay between the germline ends. Germline V lookup: CDR1 SGHRS, CDR2 YFSETQ. The CDR3 sequence is 15 residues long. CDR3 amino acids: CASSLELQGTDTQYF. In DNA, the CDR3 is TGCGCCAGCAGCTTGGAACTTCAGGGGACAGATACGCAGTATTTT. Looking up the rest from reference TRBV5-1 and TRBJ2-3 gives the full variable domain: KAGVTQTPRYLIKTRGQQVTLSCSPISGHRSVSWYQQTPGQGLQFLFEYFSETQRNKGNFPGRFSGRQFSNSRSEMNVSTLELGDSALYLCASSLELQGTDTQYFGPGTRLTVL.

V is TRBV19 and J is TRBJ2-5; 8 bases match TRBD2. The CDR3 is 14 amino acids. Trimming removed 5 bases from V and 5 bases from J; junction bases left unmatched: 7. Germline V gene sequence: CDR1 LNHDA, CDR2 SQIVND (reference sequence). CDR3 in amino acids: CASSQGLAGETQYF. The CDR3, as DNA: TGTGCCAGTAGTCAAGGACTAGCAGGCGAGACCCAGTACTTC.

The genes are TRBV7-3 and TRBJ1-1, with 7 nucleotides matching TRBD1. Germline V CDR1 and CDR2: SGHTA, FQGTGA. The CDR3 has 13 amino acids. V was clipped by 6 bases and J by 1 base; unmatched bases: 2. The CDR3, as DNA: TGTGCCAGCAGATGGGACAGGAACACTGAAGCTTTCTTT. This codes for CASRWDRNTEAFF.

The CDR3 DNA reads as TGTGCCACCACGGGACTCCCCTACGAGCAGTACTTC. Protein sequence: CATTGLPYEQYF. The chain carries TRBV28 and TRBJ2-7; weak D call: TRBD2 (6 bases). V lost 10 bases and J 2 bases, leaving 12 bases between the germline ends. Germline CDR1 is MDHEN and CDR2 is SYDVKM. CDR3 length: 12 residues.

V gene TRBV4-1 combines with J gene TRBJ1-1; TRBD1 matches 8 bases. The CDR3 is 15 amino acids. Per germline, CDR1 MGHRA and CDR2 YSYEKL. Losses at the gene ends were 4 bases for V and 2 bases for J; bases not matched to a gene: 6. The DNA for the CDR3 is TGCGCCAGCAGCCGGCTGGACAGGGATAACACTGAAGCTTTCTTT. It yields the protein CASSRLDRDNTEAFF.

This chain links TRBV5-4 with TRBJ2-4; a weak D match, TRBD2 (7 bases). The ends were cut back, 0 bases at V and 0 bases at J, with 19 bases in the middle. The germline V gene encodes CDR1 SGHNT and CDR2 YYREEE (reference sequence). The CDR3 sequence is 19 residues long. CDR3 DNA: TGTGCCAGCAGCTTGGCCGGGAAGGGGGGGAGATTAGCCAAAAACATTCAGTACTTC. As protein: CASSLAGKGGRLAKNIQYF. Using reference TRBV5-4 and TRBJ2-4 for the parts outside the CDR3, the full variable domain is ETGVTQSPTHLIKTRGQQVTLRCSSQSGHNTVSWYQQALGQGPQFIFQYYREEENGRGNFPPRFSGLQFPNYSSELNVNALELDDSALYLCASSLAGKGGRLAKNIQYFGAGTRLSVL.

V usage is TRBV4-1 and J usage is TRBJ1-1, with D unclear. V lost 4 bases, J lost 1 base, and 10 bases lay in between. This CDR3 is 14 amino acids long. From germline, CDR1 is MGHRA and CDR2 YSYEKL. This chain's CDR3 is CASSPQRWNTEAFF. CDR3 in DNA: TGCGCCAGCAGCCCCCAACGGTGGAACACTGAAGCTTTCTTT.

The genes are TRBV4-2 and TRBJ2-3, with 10 bases fitting TRBD2. The V segment lost 2 bases and the J segment 4 bases; nucleotides outside the gene matches: 6. The CDR3 has 16 residues. Per germline, CDR1 LGHNA and CDR2 YNFKEQ. CDR3 sequence reads: CASSQSGRAHPDTQYF. CDR3 DNA sequence: TGTGCCAGCAGCCAAAGCGGGAGGGCTCATCCAGATACGCAGTATTTT.

The V gene is TRBV2, the J gene TRBJ2-1, with 7 bases aligning to TRBD2. This CDR3 has 16 residues. Per germline, CDR1 SNHLY and CDR2 FYNNEI. With V trimmed by 7 bases and J by 5 bases, 14 bases remained unmatched. The DNA of the CDR3 is TGTGCCAGCATGGGGCGGGGGATTCCCCCTGACAATGAGCAGTTCTTC. The encoded protein is CASMGRGIPPDNEQFF. The entire variable domain, with the rest obtained from reference TRBV2 and TRBJ2-1, is as follows: EPEVTQTPSHQVTQMGQEVILRCVPISNHLYFYWYRQILGQKVEFLVSFYNNEISEKSEIFDDQFSVERPDGSNFTLKIRSTKLEDSAMYFCASMGRGIPPDNEQFFGPGTRLTVL.

The rearrangement joins TRBV4-1 to TRBJ1-2, with D possibly TRBD1 on 5 matching bases. Germline V gene data show CDR1 as MGHRA and CDR2 as YSYEKL. The CDR3 covers 15 residues. V lost 1 base to trimming and J lost 2 bases, with 11 bases between them. The CDR3 spells CASSQGLRQNYGYTF. CDR3 DNA: TGCGCCAGCAGCCAAGGACTTAGACAGAACTATGGCTACACCTTC.

The chain carries TRBV7-3 and TRBJ2-3; 8 nucleotides match TRBD1. Trimming at V came to 5 bases and at J to 6 bases, leaving 4 bases not matched to a gene. CDR1 is SGHTA, CDR2 FQGTGA, per germline. The CDR3 has 13 residues. The CDR3 sequence is CASSGTGGDTQYF. The CDR3, as DNA: TGTGCCAGCAGCGGGACAGGAGGGGATACGCAGTATTTT.

This clone has more than one count but fewer than ten. This chain joins TRBV10-2 and TRBJ1-5; tentative D call: TRBD1 (5 bases). Trimming shortened V by 4 bases and J by 2 bases, and 15 bases separated the two germline ends. CDR1 and CDR2 from the germline V gene are WSHSY and SAAADI. The CDR3 contains 16 residues. DNA of the CDR3: TGCGCCAGCAGTGGCCTTTCTGGGGCGGGCAATCAGCCCCAGCATTTT. Protein product: CASSGLSGAGNQPQHF.

This chain uses TRBV28 with TRBJ1-1, with 7 bases aligning to TRBD1. Trimming removed 6 bases from V and 0 bases from J; junction bases left unmatched: 7. CDR3 length: 15 amino acids. Germline V gives CDR1 MDHEN, CDR2 SYDVKM. This CDR3 is CASSDRESMNTEAFF. The CDR3 region has the DNA TGTGCCAGCAGCGACAGGGAAAGCATGAACACTGAAGCTTTCTTT.